This record covers a single TCR beta chain. Its antigen remains unidentified. CD4+CD25+CD127- Tregs, CD4+CD25- non-Tregs, CD4 and CD8 cells were sorted. Clones were read by immunoSEQ multiplex PCR, and TCRdb kept only the in-frame ones, dropping some. In the table there are 60,000 to 70,000 clones, approximately 92% of which are singletons. This record comes from a study of Tregs in tolerant kidney transplant recipients. The wider study: Related graft donors supplied nonmyeloablative bone marrow transplants, and mixed chimerism was transient.

The CDR3 consists of 12 residues. Trimming took off 4 bases at V and 3 bases at J, with 6 bases between the two ends. Germline values: CDR1 SEHNR, CDR2 FQNEAQ (reference sequence). Findings and limits, study-wide: Activated donor B cell expansion appeared to reveal the most relevant donor-specific TCRbeta repertoire. Some patients' samples used different primers over time, so nucleotide sequences weren't comparable.

Sequencing used CD8+ T cells from blood, obtained before the transplant. The chain is built from TRBV7-9 and TRBJ2-5; D uncertain. The source is a human donor who received a combined kidney and bone marrow transplant. DNA for the CDR3: TGTGCCAGCAGCTCTTTTGAAGAGACCCAGTACTTC. Translating gives CASSSFEETQYF.